This T cell receptor beta chain appears in the sequencing data of a study of cytomegalovirus exposure and HLA in healthy donors. The PCR ran on 60 Vbeta and 13 Jbeta primers. Here immunoSEQ multiplex PCR was the method, and the copy in TCRdb shows in-frame clones only, minus some. The top ten hold less than 2% of the sample, which has roughly 130,000 clones, roughly two thirds seen once. The CDR3 totals 12 residues. Per germline, CDR1 LGHNA and CDR2 YSLEER. V lost 4 bases to trimming and J lost 8 bases; unmatched junction nucleotides: 2. The sequencing input was PBMCs. This rearrangement joins TRBV4-3 to TRBJ1-2; 9 bases match TRBD1. The sequence came from a male donor in good health and CMV-seronegative. The chain's CDR3 is CASSLGQGGYTF. The CDR3 region has the DNA TGCGCCAGCAGCCTGGGACAGGGAGGCTACACCTTC.